Reported below is one T cell receptor (beta chain). Its antigen has not been determined. The input lacks base qualities; no much larger clone sits a single base away. Sequencing was carried out with a 454 GS FLX Titanium. A previously published linear amplification protocol was used to construct TCR libraries from around 500 ng of total RNA. Sequencing was carried out on the Roche/454 Genome Sequencer using Titanium chemistry. Per the authors' processing: A total of more than 70,000 rearranged TCR alpha transcripts were sequenced from several of the healthy donors. Unique TCR clonotypes were defined by the CDR3 junction under IMGT nomenclature, and duplicate transcripts were removed. Logistic regression in R 2.13.0 modeled CD4 versus CD8 status as a function of V and J genes, with adjustment for donor effects and Bonferroni correction for multiple testing. TCRdb ran its own pipeline on the public reads, namely fastp trimming at Q25 and MiXCR clone calling, and kept in-frame beta chains. Identical CDR3 proteins give one entry, which carries the most common genes and DNA. Here the V and J calls rest on TCRdb's processing, not on the authors' analysis. The sample data list approximately 180,000 distinct CDR3 sequences, and 74% of these were observed just once. The ten largest account for 2% to 2.5% of the sample.

This record comes from a study of healthy donors' naive CD4 and CD8 T cells (dated by TCRdb to the mid-2010s). Study-level background: Donors were selected to cover three age groups (20-25, 40-50 and 60-70 years, roughly six each), with a mean age of around 44, and half of the donors were female. For TCR alpha, a new primer set covering all functional IMGT alpha gene variants was designed, and the rest of the protocol matched the beta-chain workflow. Rearranged TCR alpha and beta chains from naive CD4+ and CD8+ T cells were sequenced in the study to test how TCR variation relates to lineage commitment. Peripheral blood mononuclear cells were obtained from about 19 unrelated, healthy individuals. Donors were HLA-typed by sequencing at HLA-A, -B, -C, -DRB1, -DQB1 and -DPB1 using the SBTexcellerator protocol, an ABI3130xl analyzer and SBTengine software.

The trim is 7 bases for V and 4 bases for J, with a gap of 18 bases between the germline ends. CDR1 and CDR2, looked up from the germline V gene, are SQVTM and ANQGSEA. The CDR3 runs 14 amino acids, cysteine and phenylalanine included. The retained sequence is limited to the CDR3, 42 bases, with the frame set at the first base. Overall study outcomes, separate from this receptor: Alpha and beta chains were sequenced in bulk and could not be paired, so combined chain effects were not evaluated. Taken together, V genes, J genes and CDR3 charge appeared to account for 10% to 15% of the variance in CD4/CD8 propensity, acting in a largely additive way. Reportedly, most V and J gene segments showed bias between naive CD4+ and CD8+ cells, and this bias held consistently across donors regardless of HLA genotype. In both chains, CD4+ lineage was associated with a positively charged CDR3, and CD8+ lineage was associated with a negatively charged CDR3. The study did not directly address whether homeostatic proliferation of naive T cells might have biased the repertoire.

Cells with a CD4+CD8-CD45RO-CD45RA+ profile were isolated by FACS and defined as naive CD4+ T cells, and those with a CD8+CD4-CD45RA+CD27bright profile were defined as naive CD8+ T cells. The antibodies used for sorting targeted CD4 (RPA-T4), CD8 (SK1), CD27 (O323), CD45RA (HI100) and CD45RO (UCHL1). The sequencing sample was made of naive CD4+ and CD8+ T cells sorted from blood, pooled from several donors. The label giving this sample's cell subset or site can be read as: FACS-sorted naive CD4+ (CD45RO-CD45RA+) and naive CD8+ (CD45RA+CD27bright) T cells. This TCR was recovered from a pool of human donors in good health; the sample pools cells from several healthy donors. This chain joins TRBV29-1 to TRBJ2-3; no D gene is confidently identified. The DNA sequence follows: TGCAGCGGGGAAGGCAGTTCCGTACCAGATACGCAGTATTTT. This is translated as CSGEGSSVPDTQYF.